This is a list of T cell receptor beta chains from one sample in a study of T cells in Graves' hyperthyroidism and ophthalmopathy. TCRdb re-derived calls from the multiplex PCR reads in MiXCR, one entry per CDR3 protein. The sample yields some 600,000 distinct CDR3 sequences, around 45% seen once. Sequencing input: peripheral blood or thyroid tissue (not recorded which). These receptors all come from a woman between 18 and 30 years old with Graves' hyperthyroidism. CDR3s include the opening cysteine and the closing phenylalanine or tryptophan. Each record gives: V gene, clone size, CDR3 length, D gene, J gene, CDR3 protein, CDR3 DNA. A D gene is named only where the DNA matches it firmly. The size of a clone is reported for some rows only, either as once, few or many, or as a class for expanded clones.

>TRBV29-1|many|12|NA|TRBJ1-1
CSVDRVNTEAFF
TGCAGCGTTGACAGGGTAAACACTGAAGCTTTCTTT
>TRBV20-1|few|13|NA|TRBJ2-5
CSALGADQETQYF
TGCAGTGCCTTGGGGGCGGATCAAGAGACCCAGTACTTC
>TRBV7-9|NA|15|NA|TRBJ1-2
CASSLAVSPRGGYTF
TGTGCCAGCAGCTTGGCTGTCAGTCCCCGGGGTGGCTACACCTTC
>TRBV19|NA|15|NA|TRBJ1-6
CASSIRLRTVTPLHF
TGTGCCAGTAGTATACGGCTGCGGACAGTGACTCCCCTCCACTTT
>TRBV29-1|few|14|TRBD1|TRBJ2-7
CSVQTGTGTYEQYF
TGCAGCGTCCAGACCGGGACAGGGACCTACGAGCAGTACTTC
>TRBV7-9|NA|16|NA|TRBJ1-1
CASSRTDWLRGTEAFF
TGTGCCAGCAGCCGTACTGATTGGTTGCGGGGAACTGAAGCTTTCTTT
>TRBV7-2|NA|11|NA|TRBJ1-2
CASSQAYGYTF
TGTGCCAGCAGCCAAGCGTATGGCTACACCTTC
>TRBV2|many|15|TRBD1|TRBJ2-5
CASSERTGSTVTQYF
TGTGCCAGCAGTGAAAGGACAGGGAGTACTGTGACCCAGTACTTC
>TRBV10-3|NA|15|NA|TRBJ1-1
CASSPMGGSNTEAFF
TGTGCCAGCAGCCCGATGGGAGGGTCGAACACTGAAGCTTTCTTT
>TRBV7-8|NA|15|NA|TRBJ1-1
CASSPRRTMNTEAFF
TGTGCCAGCAGCCCCCGGCGCACGATGAACACTGAAGCTTTCTTT
>TRBV19|NA|15|TRBD1|TRBJ1-2
CASSMTGQSLYGYTF
TGTGCCAGTAGTATGACGGGACAGTCTTTATATGGCTACACCTTC
>TRBV7-2|NA|14|NA|TRBJ2-7
CASSKTRSPYEQYF
TGTGCCAGCAGCAAAACACGGAGCCCCTACGAGCAGTACTTC
>TRBV2|few|15|NA|TRBJ1-5
CASSPRGGLGQPQHF
TGTGCCAGCAGTCCCAGAGGCGGCCTAGGACAGCCCCAGCATTTT
>TRBV2|NA|14|NA|TRBJ1-2
CASRGALLNYGYTF
TGTGCCAGCAGGGGGGCGCTACTAAACTATGGCTACACCTTC
>TRBV29-1|many|13|NA|TRBJ1-2
CSARGLDVYGYTF
TGCAGCGCCAGAGGGTTGGATGTCTATGGCTACACCTTC
>TRBV6-1|NA|15|NA|TRBJ1-5
CASSEWLFSNLPQHF
TGTGCCAGCAGTGAGTGGCTCTTTAGCAATCTGCCCCAGCATTTT
>TRBV10-3|many|13|NA|TRBJ1-5
CAINGDLNQPQHF
TGTGCCATCAATGGGGATCTCAATCAGCCCCAGCATTTT
>TRBV20-1|many|13|NA|TRBJ1-4
CSAPGRTAEKLFF
TGCAGTGCGCCGGGACGGACGGCTGAAAAACTGTTTTTT
>TRBV11-2|once|14|TRBD1|TRBJ1-2
CASSYRDRGYGYTF
TGTGCCAGCAGCTACCGGGACAGGGGGTATGGCTACACCTTC
>TRBV7-3|NA|15|NA|TRBJ1-2
CASSPGRDRFRGYTF
TGTGCCAGCAGCCCCGGCCGGGACCGTTTCCGTGGCTACACCTTC
>TRBV11-3|NA|14|NA|TRBJ2-7
CASSLDFGIYEQYF
TGTGCCAGCAGCTTAGATTTCGGAATCTACGAGCAGTACTTC
>TRBV2|NA|14|TRBD1|TRBJ1-6
CARTGTDYNSPLHF
TGTGCCCGCACCGGGACAGACTATAATTCACCCCTCCACTTT
>TRBV19|NA|13|TRBD1|TRBJ1-5
CASSPRQGSYEHF
TGTGCCAGTAGTCCCCGACAGGGATCCTACGAGCATTTT
>TRBV29-1|many|12|TRBD1|TRBJ1-1
CSVQTGYGEAFF
TGCAGCGTTCAGACAGGGTACGGTGAAGCTTTCTTT
>TRBV29-1|NA|14|TRBD1|TRBJ2-7
CSAMRGQKYHEQYF
TGCAGCGCCATGAGGGGGCAGAAGTACCACGAGCAGTACTTC
>TRBV15|many|15|NA|TRBJ1-4
CATSRVPARNEKLFF
TGTGCCACCAGCAGAGTCCCAGCGAGAAATGAAAAACTGTTTTTT
>TRBV20-1|NA|13|NA|TRBJ2-2
CSASGRNTGELFF
TGCAGTGCTAGCGGGAGGAACACCGGGGAGCTGTTTTTT
>TRBV7-2|NA|14|TRBD1|TRBJ2-7
CASTPGQGTPEQYF
TGTGCCAGCACCCCGGGACAGGGGACTCCCGAGCAGTACTTC
>TRBV10-3|few|14|TRBD2|TRBJ2-7
CASSARDYTYEQYF
TGTGCCAGCAGTGCCCGGGACTACACCTACGAGCAGTACTTC
>TRBV7-6|few|17|NA|TRBJ2-7
CASTTLQGNRGGREQYF
TGTGCCAGTACCACCCTCCAGGGGAACAGGGGAGGGCGCGAGCAGTACTTC
>TRBV20-1|NA|13|TRBD1|TRBJ2-7
CSALRDRVDEQYF
TGCAGTGCTCTCCGGGACAGGGTCGACGAGCAGTACTTC
>TRBV7-3|NA|15|TRBD2|TRBJ2-3
CASSSVAGGTDTQYF
TGTGCCAGCAGCTCCGTAGCGGGAGGCACAGATACGCAGTATTTT
>TRBV7-2|few|15|NA|TRBJ2-7
CASSPIPPSLYEQYF
TGTGCCAGCAGCCCTATCCCCCCAAGCCTCTACGAGCAGTACTTC
>TRBV7-8|NA|13|NA|TRBJ1-2
CASNMGAGYGYTF
TGTGCCAGCAATATGGGGGCGGGCTATGGCTACACCTTC
>TRBV14|NA|13|NA|TRBJ1-4
CASRTSTNEKLFF
TGTGCCAGCAGGACATCAACTAATGAAAAACTGTTTTTT
>TRBV10-3|NA|15|TRBD2|TRBJ2-7
CASTIPLRGSDEQYF
TGTGCCAGCACCATACCACTGCGGGGGAGCGACGAGCAGTACTTC
>TRBV7-2|NA|12|NA|TRBJ2-7
CASSQGFDEQYF
TGTGCCAGCAGCCAAGGTTTTGACGAGCAGTACTTC